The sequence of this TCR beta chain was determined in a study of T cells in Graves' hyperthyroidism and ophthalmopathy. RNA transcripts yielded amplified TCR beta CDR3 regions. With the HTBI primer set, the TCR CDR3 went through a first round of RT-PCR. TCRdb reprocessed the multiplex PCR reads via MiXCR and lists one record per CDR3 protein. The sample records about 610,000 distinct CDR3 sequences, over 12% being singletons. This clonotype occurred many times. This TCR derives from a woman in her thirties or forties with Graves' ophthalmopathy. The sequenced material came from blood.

The CDR3 loop is CASSYGGDSNQPQHF. The CDR3 coding sequence is TGTGCCAGCAGTTACGGAGGGGATAGCAATCAGCCCCAGCATTTT. J is TRBJ1-5 and V is TRBV6-5; tentatively, D is TRBD1 (5 bases). V gave up 2 bases and J gave up 0 bases, with 8 bases separating them. The CDR3 is 15 residues long. Germline CDR1 is MNHEY and CDR2 is SVGAGI.